This TCR beta chain is from a study of cytomegalovirus exposure and HLA in healthy donors. Points from the study as a whole: HLA allele associations emerged for some 16,000 TCR beta sequences in a later analysis, at 0.05 false discovery rate. Other equally common chains were less clonally expanded than HLA-associated TCR beta chains, a later analysis showed.

Each of the donors was a healthy bone marrow donor. The CDR3 is 15 residues long. CDR1 ENHRY and CDR2 SYGVKD come from the germline V gene. V shed 2 bases, J shed 4 bases, and the junction held 3 bases outside the gene matches. Vbeta (60) and Jbeta (13) primers were used in the PCR. The assay was immunoSEQ multiplex PCR, and TCRdb's table has in-frame clones only and misses some. The table shows over 130,000 clones, with around 70% occurring only once. On this clone itself: Its antigen remains unknown.

This clonotype was obtained from a woman under 40 in good health and CMV-seronegative. Sequenced sample: PBMCs. This chain links TRBV10-3 with TRBJ2-2, with TRBD2 matching over 8 bases. The CDR3 DNA reads TGTGCCATCAGTGAGCGGGAGGGCGTCACCGGGGAGCTGTTTTTT. This encodes CAISEREGVTGELFF.